These T cell receptor beta chains were read from a single sample in a study of blood T cells in healthy people across ages. A single record per CDR3 protein comes from TCRdb applying MiXCR to the 5' RACE reads. The table records fewer than 1.5 million distinct CDR3 sequences, roughly 45% of them present only once. Sequences were obtained from blood. The receptors were gathered from a woman aged 18-29 years in good health. Each CDR3 is given with its conserved first and last residue. The order of the fields is clone size, V gene, J gene, D gene, CDR3 DNA, CDR3 protein. A D gene is named only where the DNA matches it firmly. Clone size is shown for a subset of rows, as once, few, many or a class of expanded clone.

size: NA; V: TRBV6-4; J: TRBJ2-1; D: TRBD2; DNA: TGTGCCAGCAGCCAAGATTGGGGACTAGCGGGAGAGTCCTACAATGAGCAGTTCTTC; CDR3: CASSQDWGLAGESYNEQFF
size: NA; V: TRBV4-2; J: TRBJ2-7; D: NA; DNA: TGTGCCAGCAGCCAAGAAGATACCTACGAGCAGTACTTC; CDR3: CASSQEDTYEQYF
size: few; V: TRBV20-1; J: TRBJ1-2; D: NA; DNA: TGCAGTGCTAGACCCAGAGGAGGGGTTGGTGGCTACACCTTC; CDR3: CSARPRGGVGGYTF
size: NA; V: TRBV24-1; J: TRBJ1-1; D: NA; DNA: TGTGCCACCAGTGACCCCGAGGACGGACGCAACACTGAAGCTTTCTTT; CDR3: CATSDPEDGRNTEAFF
size: NA; V: TRBV23-1; J: TRBJ1-5; D: NA; DNA: TGCGCCAGCAGTCAAGAGTTGACAGGACGGAGGGATCAGCCCCAGCATTTT; CDR3: CASSQELTGRRDQPQHF
size: NA; V: TRBV30; J: TRBJ2-7; D: TRBD2; DNA: TGTGCCTGGAGTCTAGCGGGAGAGCAGTACTTC; CDR3: CAWSLAGEQYF
size: NA; V: TRBV27; J: TRBJ2-3; D: NA; DNA: TGTGCCAGCGGTCCATGGACAAGCACAGATACGCAGTATTTT; CDR3: CASGPWTSTDTQYF
size: NA; V: TRBV5-1; J: TRBJ2-7; D: NA; DNA: TGCGCCAGCAGCTTGGAGGCCGGTTACTACGAGCAGTACTTC; CDR3: CASSLEAGYYEQYF
size: NA; V: TRBV3-1; J: TRBJ2-7; D: NA; DNA: TGTGCCAGCAGCCAAGGGCCGGGGCCGCTCTACGAGCAGTACTTC; CDR3: CASSQGPGPLYEQYF
size: NA; V: TRBV6-1; J: TRBJ2-7; D: NA; DNA: TGTGCCAGCAGTGAAGCGATAAGTTCCAGCTCCTACGAGCAGTACTTC; CDR3: CASSEAISSSSYEQYF
size: NA; V: TRBV5-1; J: TRBJ1-4; D: NA; DNA: TGCGCCAGCAGCTTGGGGGACTTTAACAAGGAAAAACTGTTTTTT; CDR3: CASSLGDFNKEKLFF
size: NA; V: TRBV20-1; J: TRBJ2-2; D: NA; DNA: TGCAGTGCCAATCAAAAAGAGGGCCGGGGGGAGCTGTTTTTT; CDR3: CSANQKEGRGELFF
size: NA; V: TRBV7-7; J: TRBJ2-7; D: NA; DNA: TGTGCCAGCAGCTTAGCCAGCGACCGCTCCTACGAGCAGTACTTC; CDR3: CASSLASDRSYEQYF
size: NA; V: TRBV7-2; J: TRBJ2-3; D: NA; DNA: TGTGCCAGCAGCGGCCTAGGTTTGGCAGATACGCAGTATTTT; CDR3: CASSGLGLADTQYF
size: NA; V: TRBV5-1; J: TRBJ2-2; D: NA; DNA: TGCGCCAGCAGCTTTGCGGAAAACACCGGGGAGCTGTTTTTT; CDR3: CASSFAENTGELFF
size: few; V: TRBV7-9; J: TRBJ2-7; D: NA; DNA: TGTGCCAGCAGCCTCTTCTCCGAGCAGTACTTC; CDR3: CASSLFSEQYF
size: NA; V: TRBV11-1; J: TRBJ2-7; D: TRBD1; DNA: TGTGCCAGCAGCACCGGACAGGGGGCAAGTAATGAGCAGTACTTC; CDR3: CASSTGQGASNEQYF
size: NA; V: TRBV5-1; J: TRBJ2-7; D: TRBD2; DNA: TGCGCCAGCAGCTTAGCGGGGGGGATGTACGAGCAGTACTTC; CDR3: CASSLAGGMYEQYF
size: NA; V: TRBV4-2; J: TRBJ1-1; D: NA; DNA: TGTGCCAGCAGCCAAGACAGGGCTTCGGCTGAAGCTTTCTTT; CDR3: CASSQDRASAEAFF
size: NA; V: TRBV10-3; J: TRBJ2-7; D: TRBD2; DNA: TGTGCCATCAGTGTGGGCGGGAGCGTACACGAGCAGTACTTC; CDR3: CAISVGGSVHEQYF
size: NA; V: TRBV6-1; J: TRBJ1-2; D: NA; DNA: TGTGCCACCCGGGGAGGGAACTATGGCTACACCTTC; CDR3: CATRGGNYGYTF
size: many; V: TRBV2; J: TRBJ2-7; D: TRBD2; DNA: TGTGCCAGCAGTGGGCTAGCGGGGGGCTACGAGCAGTACTTC; CDR3: CASSGLAGGYEQYF
size: once; V: TRBV6-1; J: TRBJ2-4; D: NA; DNA: TGTGCCGGCAGCGATTTCGGTAAATCCGGGACGAGTATGTACTTC; CDR3: CAGSDFGKSGTSMYF
size: NA; V: TRBV2; J: TRBJ1-6; D: NA; DNA: TGTGCCAGCAGCTCACTGGGGTATAATTCACCCCTCCACTTT; CDR3: CASSSLGYNSPLHF
size: NA; V: TRBV7-9; J: TRBJ1-5; D: NA; DNA: TGTGCCAGCAGCTTAGGACAATCCGTCAATCAGCCCCAGCATTTT; CDR3: CASSLGQSVNQPQHF
size: once; V: TRBV6-5; J: TRBJ2-5; D: NA; DNA: TGTGCCAGCAGTTACTTTCCACAGTCGGAGACCCAGTACTTC; CDR3: CASSYFPQSETQYF
size: NA; V: TRBV10-2; J: TRBJ1-1; D: TRBD1; DNA: TGCGCCAGCAGTGAGTTTACAGGGGGGAACACTGAAGCTTTCTTT; CDR3: CASSEFTGGNTEAFF
size: NA; V: TRBV4-1; J: TRBJ2-3; D: TRBD1; DNA: TGCGCCAGCAGCCAAGATAGTTTCGGACAGGGGCGCACAGATACGCAGTATTTT; CDR3: CASSQDSFGQGRTDTQYF
size: NA; V: TRBV5-1; J: TRBJ2-3; D: TRBD2; DNA: TGCGCCAGCAGCTACGCACCCGGGACTAGCGGACCTACAGATACGCAGTATTTT; CDR3: CASSYAPGTSGPTDTQYF
size: few; V: TRBV28; J: TRBJ2-7; D: NA; DNA: TGTGCCAGCAGTTTTCCCCCGTTCGAGCAGTACTTC; CDR3: CASSFPPFEQYF
size: NA; V: TRBV3-1; J: TRBJ1-6; D: NA; DNA: TGTGCCAGCAGCCAGGGGACGGGCGGAAATTCACCCCTCCACTTT; CDR3: CASSQGTGGNSPLHF
size: many; V: TRBV11-1; J: TRBJ2-5; D: NA; DNA: TGTGCCAGCAGCAGACCAGGGAAAGAGACCCAGTACTTC; CDR3: CASSRPGKETQYF
size: NA; V: TRBV20-1; J: TRBJ2-1; D: TRBD2; DNA: TGCAGTATAAAATTAACCGGGACTAGTTCGGCCTACAATGAGCAGTTCTTC; CDR3: CSIKLTGTSSAYNEQFF
size: NA; V: TRBV19; J: TRBJ1-6; D: NA; DNA: TGTGCCAGTAGTATCACCCTGGCGAGGGATTCACCCCTCCACTTT; CDR3: CASSITLARDSPLHF
size: few; V: TRBV4-1; J: TRBJ1-1; D: TRBD1; DNA: TGCGCCAGCAGCCAATTACAGGGGGCTATCATGAACACTGAAGCTTTCTTT; CDR3: CASSQLQGAIMNTEAFF
size: NA; V: TRBV24-1; J: TRBJ2-3; D: TRBD1; DNA: TGTGCCACCAGTGATCGGCCCGGGACAGGGGGCAGGGCAGATACGCAGTATTTT; CDR3: CATSDRPGTGGRADTQYF
size: NA; V: TRBV20-1; J: TRBJ2-1; D: TRBD2; DNA: TGCAGTGCTAGAGTTACTAGCGGGGGCTGGGGGGAGACCCAGTTCTTC; CDR3: CSARVTSGGWGETQFF
size: NA; V: TRBV11-2; J: TRBJ2-5; D: TRBD2; DNA: TGTGCCAGCAGCGGGATCGGACTAGCGATTCAAGAGACCCAGTACTTC; CDR3: CASSGIGLAIQETQYF
size: many; V: TRBV12-3/TRBV12-4; J: TRBJ1-2; D: TRBD1; DNA: TGTGCCAGCAGAGGGACAGGAAACTATGGCTACACCTTC; CDR3: CASRGTGNYGYTF
size: NA; V: TRBV5-1; J: TRBJ2-7; D: TRBD2; DNA: TGCGCCAGCAGCTTGGCCCCAGCTAGCGGGACCTACGAGCAGTACTTC; CDR3: CASSLAPASGTYEQYF
size: few; V: TRBV20-1; J: TRBJ2-7; D: TRBD2; DNA: TGCAGTGCTCCGGGGGGGAGGGACTACGAGCAGTACTTC; CDR3: CSAPGGRDYEQYF
size: NA; V: TRBV9; J: TRBJ1-4; D: NA; DNA: TGTGCCAGCAGCGTAGAAAGCACCAATGGTGAAAAACTGTTTTTT; CDR3: CASSVESTNGEKLFF